This TCR beta chain was captured by sequencing in a study of radiotherapy plus CTLA-4 blockade in lung cancer (dated by TCRdb to 2016 to 2019). Background for the entire study: Objective responses were observed in 18% of enrolled patients, and disease control was achieved in around 30%.

Points the paper makes about the study in general: After treatment with radiotherapy and ipilimumab, TCR clones that originated in tumors expanded in peripheral blood. The strongest predictors of response, as reported, were early dynamic changes in blood T cell clones along with a rise in serum interferon-beta after radiation.

Library preparation employed the immunoSEQ multiplex PCR assay. Held by TCRdb, this immuneACCESS table contains in-frame sequences only and omits some clones. Under half of the omission traces to an unresolved V gene where checked; the cause of the rest is unknown. Here the sample has about 68,000 clones; 65% to 80% occur a single time. Roughly a tenth of the sample is held by the ten biggest clonotypes. The CDR3 goes from the cysteine to the valine over 15 residues. Of all the DNA, just the CDR3 is kept, 45 bases in frame from base 1. Between the V and J ends, shortened by 1 base and 4 bases respectively, the junction contains 14 bases. According to the germline V gene, CDR1 reads LGHNA and CDR2 reads YSLEER. The study evaluated CTLA-4 blockade (ipilimumab) given together with focal radiation therapy in patients who had chemo-refractory metastatic non-small-cell lung cancer. This clone was counted between two and nine times. Its cognate antigen has yet to be identified. No base quality values were provided; no much bigger clone lies one nucleotide off.

The chain couples TRBV4-3 to TRBJ2-7; the D region may be TRBD1 or TRBD2, each matching 5 bases equally. The source was peripheral blood, collected from a patient treated with radiotherapy plus ipilimumab. This receptor was obtained from a human donor with non-small cell lung cancer who had a complete response to radiotherapy plus ipilimumab. The sequence in DNA is TGCGCCAGCAGCCAAGGCCTCCACGGGACGTACGAGCAGTACGTC. The encoded protein is CASSQGLHGTYEQYV.